In this sample, the clone carrying this T cell receptor (beta chain) turned up once. The record originates from a study of blood T cell repertoires in COVID-19. Across the whole study: The origin of the acute and convalescent COVID-19 samples was the United States, Italy and Spain. The analysed material was cDNA or gDNA that came from T cells, B-cell-depleted T cells, or PBMCs.

In the original workflow: Amplifying reference gene primers gave estimates of nucleated cell counts. Using immunoSEQ multiplex PCR, the repertoire was profiled, and TCRdb retains in-frame clones only, with some absent. V, J and clone size derive from that table, while D and trimming were established from the DNA sequence. The table has 470,000 or so clones, approximately 90% seen once. The CDR3 runs to 15 residues. V lost 3 bases and J lost 12; bases outside the gene matches: 14. Germline values: CDR1 KGHSH, CDR2 LQKENI. Sequencing was done on a sample of peripheral blood. The genes are TRBV18 and TRBJ2-3; TRBD2 matches 8 bases. This sequence was found in a woman under 40 with acute or convalescent COVID-19. The CDR3 is CASSPEGLGFIAQYF. The CDR3 DNA sequence: TGTGCCAGCTCACCGGAGGGACTAGGTTTCATTGCTCAGTATTTT.